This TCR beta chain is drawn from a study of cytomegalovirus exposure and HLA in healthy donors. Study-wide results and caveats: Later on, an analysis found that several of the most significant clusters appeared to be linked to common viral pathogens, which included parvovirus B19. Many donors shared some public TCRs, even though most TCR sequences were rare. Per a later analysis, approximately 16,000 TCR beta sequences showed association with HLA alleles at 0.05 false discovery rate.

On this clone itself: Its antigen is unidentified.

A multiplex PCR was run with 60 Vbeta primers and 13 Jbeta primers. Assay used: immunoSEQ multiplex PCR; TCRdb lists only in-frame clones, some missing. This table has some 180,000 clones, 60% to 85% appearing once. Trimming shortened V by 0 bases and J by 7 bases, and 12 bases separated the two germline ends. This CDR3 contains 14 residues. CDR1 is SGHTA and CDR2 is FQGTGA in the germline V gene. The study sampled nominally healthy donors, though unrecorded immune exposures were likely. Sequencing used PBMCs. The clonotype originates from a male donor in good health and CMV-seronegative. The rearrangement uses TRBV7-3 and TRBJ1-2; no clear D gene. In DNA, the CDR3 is TGTGCCAGCAGCTTAACGAGGGAGGGCCCTGGCTACACCTTC. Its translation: CASSLTREGPGYTF.